This T cell receptor beta chain is from a study of blood T cell repertoires in COVID-19 (TCRdb year 2020). About the investigation overall: Samples covering the acute and convalescent phases of COVID-19 were provided by collaborators in the United States, Italy and Spain. The material from the prospective study consisted of cDNA or gDNA derived from T cells, B-cell-depleted T cells, or PBMCs. Subjects who had been exposed to COVID-19, were actively infected with it, or had recovered from it provided the deeply sampled blood TCRbeta repertoires that made up the dataset. The repertoires were released in a freely available public database intended as a resource for research on the immune response to SARS-CoV-2. The samples were drawn from two sources: the first 160 participants of the ongoing ImmuneRACE study, and 950 to 1,500 subjects contributed by 6 global collaborators. Sample metadata almost always included a de-identified subject ID, COVID-19 status, age in years and sex. HLA class I and class II types, where available, came from metadata supplied by the sample provider rather than from assay-based typing. The investigation overall reported the following: The quantity of clinical and demographic metadata differed by source and by participant and was supplied without curation.

This clone showed up just once. The clone's antigen remains unknown. Base qualities are not recorded, but no much larger clone differs from it by a single base. The collaborating institutions used their own protocols to collect whole blood in K2EDTA tubes. For TCRbeta analysis, collaborators shipped samples in one of three forms: frozen whole blood, isolated PBMCs, or DNA extracted from either of those sample types. In the germline V gene, CDR1 corresponds to MDHEN and CDR2 to SYDVKM. V is pruned by 5 bases and J by 2 bases, leaving 6 bases of the junction without a gene match. The CDR3 has 15 amino acids, counting the end cysteine and phenylalanine. Just the 45-base CDR3 DNA is kept, in frame starting at base 1. TCRbeta CDR3 regions were amplified from genomic DNA using the immunoSEQ Assay, a bias-controlled multiplex PCR. Per the source publication's procedure: Nucleated cell counts per sample were estimated from amplification of reference gene primers within the assay. To quantify the absolute abundance of each unique TCRbeta CDR3 rearrangement, sequence reads were collapsed and filtered. Productive Simpson clonality was computed per sample as the square root of Simpson's diversity index over productive rearrangements. This is the immuneACCESS table as TCRdb keeps it, with only in-frame sequences that have V and J called. A part of the clones is gone; compared with another copy, unresolved V genes explain less than half, and the rest is unexplained. V and J calls and clone size are given by that table; D and trimming were obtained from the DNA. The sample table shows tens of thousands of clones, and around 83% are seen once. Jointly, the top ten make up around 43% of the sample.

What was sequenced was peripheral blood. The chain is encoded by TRBV28 joined to TRBJ2-3, with TRBD1 identical over 8 junction bases. The clonotype comes from a man older than 75 with acute or convalescent COVID-19. The nucleotides are TGTGCCAGCAGTCGACAGGGGTTCATCACAGATACGCAGTATTTT. This gives the protein CASSRQGFITDTQYF.